This is a list of T cell receptor beta chains from one sample in a study of identical twins. TCRdb redid the calling of the 5' RACE reads with MiXCR, one entry per CDR3 protein. The table records hundreds of thousands of distinct CDR3 sequences, 8% to 9% of them present only once. These sequences were also reported in another study, on yellow fever vaccine responses in identical twins.

Source material: PBMCs. The receptors shown here come from a woman between 18 and 29 years old in good health. CDR3s include the opening cysteine and the closing phenylalanine or tryptophan. The D gene is left open where the match is weak. Size is omitted from some rows. Given values are once, few, many or a class for expanded clones.

j_gene,d_gene,abundance,v_gene,CDR3nt,CDR3aa
TRBJ2-3,NA,many,TRBV7-9,TGTGCCAGCAGCTTAGAAGGGACTTACACAGATACGCAGTATTTT,CASSLEGTYTDTQYF
TRBJ1-1,TRBD1,few,TRBV4-1,TGCGCCAGCAGCCAAGAACTCGGAACAGGGGGCCCTGAAGCTTTCTTT,CASSQELGTGGPEAFF
TRBJ2-3,NA,NA,TRBV5-1,TGCGCCAGCAGCTTTAGCTTCCTGCAGTATTTT,CASSFSFLQYF
TRBJ1-5,TRBD1,NA,TRBV2,TGTGCCAGCAGTGCGCGGACAGGGTTGGATCAGCCCCAGCATTTT,CASSARTGLDQPQHF
TRBJ2-3,TRBD2,few,TRBV3-1,TGTGCCAGCAGGCGGGAGGCCACAGATACGCAGTATTTT,CASRREATDTQYF
TRBJ2-1,NA,NA,TRBV5-4,TGTGCCAGCAGCTCTCTCAGGGATGAGCAGTTCTTC,CASSSLRDEQFF
TRBJ2-1,NA,many,TRBV5-1,TGCGCCAGCAGCTTGCCTCCCCCGGCCGCAGGCAATGAGCAGTTCTTC,CASSLPPPAAGNEQFF
TRBJ2-5,TRBD1,NA,TRBV29-1,TGCAGCGTTAGGACAGGGAAACAAGAGACCCAGTACTTC,CSVRTGKQETQYF
TRBJ2-7,TRBD1,NA,TRBV20-1,TGCAGTGCTAAAACAGGGGGTCCGCAGGCCTACGAGCAGTACTTC,CSAKTGGPQAYEQYF
TRBJ1-5,NA,NA,TRBV5-5,TGTGCCAGCAGCCGGGAGCTTAGCAATCAGCCCCAGCATTTT,CASSRELSNQPQHF
TRBJ1-4,TRBD1,few,TRBV19,TGTGCCAGTACAGGGACAGAAAATGAAAAACTGTTTTTT,CASTGTENEKLFF
TRBJ2-3,NA,NA,TRBV20-1,TGCAGTGCTAGAGAACGCTGGCGGTCTAGCACAGATACGCAGTATTTT,CSARERWRSSTDTQYF
TRBJ1-5,NA,NA,TRBV7-9,TGTGCCAGCAGCCCCACTAATAGCAATCAGCCCCAGCATTTT,CASSPTNSNQPQHF
TRBJ1-4,NA,NA,TRBV5-6,TGTGCCAGCAGCCAGGGACCGAAGAATGAAAAACTGTTTTTT,CASSQGPKNEKLFF
TRBJ2-5,NA,few,TRBV3-1,TGTGCCAGCAGCCAAGTCGCGATGTCACAAGAGACCCAGTACTTC,CASSQVAMSQETQYF
TRBJ2-7,TRBD2,many,TRBV27,TGTGCCAGCAGTTTAACAGTGGCTAGCGGGATTTACGAGCAGTACTTC,CASSLTVASGIYEQYF
TRBJ2-2,TRBD2,few,TRBV27,TGTGCCAGCATGGAGCGGGGGATTGTGATCGGGGAGCTGTTTTTT,CASMERGIVIGELFF
TRBJ2-7,NA,many,TRBV11-2,TGTGCCAGCAGCCGCACGGGGTCCCACTCCTACGAGCAGTACTTC,CASSRTGSHSYEQYF
TRBJ1-5,TRBD1,NA,TRBV5-6,TGTGCCAGCAGCTTGGGACAGGGTATGGGTCAGCCCCAGCATTTT,CASSLGQGMGQPQHF
TRBJ2-5,TRBD2,NA,TRBV7-2,TGTGCCAGCAGCTTAGGGCTAGCGGACCCCGAGCGGGAGACCCAGTACTTC,CASSLGLADPERETQYF
TRBJ2-1,NA,few,TRBV5-1,TGCGCCAGCAGCATAGGGGGGGCCATCTCCTACAATGAGCAGTTCTTC,CASSIGGAISYNEQFF
TRBJ2-5,TRBD2,NA,TRBV7-2,TGTGCCAGCAGTAGATCGACTAGCGGGAGTGGGGAGACCCAGTACTTC,CASSRSTSGSGETQYF
TRBJ2-7,TRBD1,NA,TRBV7-9,TGTGCCAGCAGCCCGCAGGACAGGGCCTACGAGCAGTACTTC,CASSPQDRAYEQYF
TRBJ2-7,NA,many,TRBV14,TGTGCCAGCAGCCAAGGTATCGCCTACGAGCAGTACTTC,CASSQGIAYEQYF
TRBJ2-1,NA,many,TRBV4-2,TGTGCCAGCAGCCAAGAGGAAGGTGACGAGCAGTTCTTC,CASSQEEGDEQFF
TRBJ1-2,NA,many,TRBV5-6,TGTGCCAGCAGCCTGGTGGCAGCCCAAACTACTAACTATGGCTACACCTTC,CASSLVAAQTTNYGYTF
TRBJ2-5,NA,many,TRBV4-3,TGCGCCAGCAGCCAAGATGGCGCGGCGGTTGGAGAGACCCAGTACTTC,CASSQDGAAVGETQYF
TRBJ2-7,TRBD2,many,TRBV4-3,TGCGCCAGCAGCCAAGGACTAGCGGTTAACTACGAGCAGTACTTC,CASSQGLAVNYEQYF
TRBJ2-2,NA,many,TRBV21-1,TGTGCCGCCGGGACTCAGAACACCGGGGAGCTGTTTTTT,CAAGTQNTGELFF
TRBJ2-3,TRBD2,NA,TRBV29-1,TGCAGCGGCAAGCGGGGACCTAGCACAGATACGCAGTATTTT,CSGKRGPSTDTQYF
TRBJ2-3,TRBD2,NA,TRBV27,TGTGCCAGCAGTACGGGGACTAGCGGGAGAATAGATACGCAGTATTTT,CASSTGTSGRIDTQYF
TRBJ1-1,TRBD1,NA,TRBV20-1,TGCAGTGCTAGAGATAAGCAGGGGGCAACTGAAGCTTTCTTT,CSARDKQGATEAFF
TRBJ2-5,TRBD1,few,TRBV27,TGTGCCAGCAGGGGACAGCTGTACCAAGAGACCCAGTACTTC,CASRGQLYQETQYF
TRBJ2-1,NA,many,TRBV10-1,TGCGCCAGCAGTGAGTCCAATGAGGGAAGCGAGCAGTTCTTC,CASSESNEGSEQFF
TRBJ2-7,NA,NA,TRBV2,TGTGCCAGCCAGACGGACAGTACCTACGAGCAGTACTTC,CASQTDSTYEQYF
TRBJ2-3,NA,few,TRBV18,TGTGCCAGCTCACCACTCTCCGTGGATACGCAGTATTTT,CASSPLSVDTQYF
TRBJ1-1,NA,NA,TRBV5-1,TGCGCCAGCAGCTTGATAATAGGTACTGAAGCTTTCTTT,CASSLIIGTEAFF
TRBJ2-2,NA,few,TRBV3-1,TGTGCCACCGCAGGGGTGAACACCGGGGAGCTGTTTTTT,CATAGVNTGELFF
TRBJ2-7,NA,many,TRBV12-3/TRBV12-4,TGTGCCAGCAGTGCAGGGGAGATCACCTACGAGCAGTACTTC,CASSAGEITYEQYF
TRBJ2-2,TRBD1,few,TRBV13,TGTGCCAGCAGCTTGGGACAGGGACGATTTGACGCGAACACCGGGGAGCTGTTTTTT,CASSLGQGRFDANTGELFF
TRBJ2-3,NA,few,TRBV28,TGTGCCAGCAGTTTAATGGGGGCGCCTTACACAGATACGCAGTATTTT,CASSLMGAPYTDTQYF